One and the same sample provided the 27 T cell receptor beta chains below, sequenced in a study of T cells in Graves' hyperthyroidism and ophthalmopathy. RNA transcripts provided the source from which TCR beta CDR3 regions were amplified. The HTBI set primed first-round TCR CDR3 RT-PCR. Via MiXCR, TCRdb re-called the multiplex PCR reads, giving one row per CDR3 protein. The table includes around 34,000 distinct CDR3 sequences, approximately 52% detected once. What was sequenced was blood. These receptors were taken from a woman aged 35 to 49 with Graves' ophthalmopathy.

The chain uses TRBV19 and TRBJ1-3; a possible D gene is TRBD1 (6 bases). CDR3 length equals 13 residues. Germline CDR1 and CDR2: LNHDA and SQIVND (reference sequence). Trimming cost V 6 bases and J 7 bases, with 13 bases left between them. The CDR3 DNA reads TGTGCCAGTAGCAAGGGGGTACGGAACACCATATATTTT. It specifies CASSKGVRNTIYF.

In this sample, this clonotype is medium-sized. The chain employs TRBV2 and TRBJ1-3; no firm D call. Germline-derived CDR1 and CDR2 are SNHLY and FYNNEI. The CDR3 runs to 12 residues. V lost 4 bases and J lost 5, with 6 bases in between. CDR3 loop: CASSVRRNTIYF. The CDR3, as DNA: TGTGCCAGCAGTGTACGGCGAAACACCATATATTTT.

CDR3 in DNA: TGTGCCAGCAGCTTAGGGCGGGGGCCTCACTCCTGCTACAATGAGCAGTTCTTC. Its translation is CASSLGRGPHSCYNEQFF. V gene TRBV7-3 combines with J gene TRBJ2-1; tentatively, D is TRBD2 (7 bases). Trimming took 2 bases from V and 3 from J, leaving 20 bases between them. This CDR3 comprises 18 residues. Germline V gene data show CDR1 as SGHTA and CDR2 as FQGTGA.

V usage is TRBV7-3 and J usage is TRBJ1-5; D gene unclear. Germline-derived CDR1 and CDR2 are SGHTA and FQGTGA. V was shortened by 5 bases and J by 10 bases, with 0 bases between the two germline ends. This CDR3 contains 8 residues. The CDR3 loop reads CASSPQHF. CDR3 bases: TGTGCCAGCAGCCCCCAGCATTTT.

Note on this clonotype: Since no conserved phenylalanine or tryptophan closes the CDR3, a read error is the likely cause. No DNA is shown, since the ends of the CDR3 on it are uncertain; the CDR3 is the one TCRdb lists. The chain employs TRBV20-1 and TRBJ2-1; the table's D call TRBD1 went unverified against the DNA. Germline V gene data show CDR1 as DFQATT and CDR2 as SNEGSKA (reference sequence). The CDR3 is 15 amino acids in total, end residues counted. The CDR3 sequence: CSARDRAGAPTMSSC.

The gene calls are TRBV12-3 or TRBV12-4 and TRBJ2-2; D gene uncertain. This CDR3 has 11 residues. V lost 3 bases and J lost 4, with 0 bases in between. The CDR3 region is CASSFTGELFF. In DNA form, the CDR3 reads TGTGCCAGCAGTTTCACCGGGGAGCTGTTTTTT.

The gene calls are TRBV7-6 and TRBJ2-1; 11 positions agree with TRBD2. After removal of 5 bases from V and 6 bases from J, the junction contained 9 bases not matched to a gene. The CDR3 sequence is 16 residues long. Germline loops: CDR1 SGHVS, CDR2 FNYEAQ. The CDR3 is CASSPGLAGGANEQFF. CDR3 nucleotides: TGTGCCAGCAGCCCTGGGCTAGCGGGAGGCGCCAATGAGCAGTTCTTC.

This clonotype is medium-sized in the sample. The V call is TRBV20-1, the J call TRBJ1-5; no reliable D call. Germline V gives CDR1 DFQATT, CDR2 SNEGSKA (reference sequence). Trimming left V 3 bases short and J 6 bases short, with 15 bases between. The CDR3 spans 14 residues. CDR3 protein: CSARVTLSGQPQHF. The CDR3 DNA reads TGCAGTGCTAGGGTGACACTATCAGGTCAGCCCCAGCATTTT.

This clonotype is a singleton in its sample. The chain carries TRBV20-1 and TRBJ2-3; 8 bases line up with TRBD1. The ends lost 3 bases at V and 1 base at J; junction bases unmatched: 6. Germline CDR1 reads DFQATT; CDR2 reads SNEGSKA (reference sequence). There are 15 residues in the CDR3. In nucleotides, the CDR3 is TGCAGTGCTAGGGGGTGGGGACAGGGCACAGATACGCAGTATTTT. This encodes CSARGWGQGTDTQYF.

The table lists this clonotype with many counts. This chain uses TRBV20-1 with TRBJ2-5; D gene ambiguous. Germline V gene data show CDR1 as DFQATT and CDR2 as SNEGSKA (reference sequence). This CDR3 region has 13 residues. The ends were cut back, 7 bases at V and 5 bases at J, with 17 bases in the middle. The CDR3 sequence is CSGVGSIGETQYF. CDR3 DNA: TGCAGTGGGGTGGGGTCAATAGGGGAGACCCAGTACTTC.

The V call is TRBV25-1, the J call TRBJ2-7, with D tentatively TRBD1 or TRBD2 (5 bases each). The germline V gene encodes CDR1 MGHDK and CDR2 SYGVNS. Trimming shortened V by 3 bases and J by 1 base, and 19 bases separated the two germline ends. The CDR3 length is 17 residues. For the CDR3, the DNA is TGTGCCAGCAGTGAGTTAAATGGGACGGCAAGGTCCTACGAGCAGTACTTC. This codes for CASSELNGTARSYEQYF.

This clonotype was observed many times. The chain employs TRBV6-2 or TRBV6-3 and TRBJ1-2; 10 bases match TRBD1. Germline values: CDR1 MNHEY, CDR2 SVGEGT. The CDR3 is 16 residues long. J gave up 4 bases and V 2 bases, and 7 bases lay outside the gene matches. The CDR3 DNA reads TGTGCCAGCAGTTACGAGGGACAGGGGATATTCTATGGCTACACCTTC. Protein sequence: CASSYEGQGIFYGYTF.

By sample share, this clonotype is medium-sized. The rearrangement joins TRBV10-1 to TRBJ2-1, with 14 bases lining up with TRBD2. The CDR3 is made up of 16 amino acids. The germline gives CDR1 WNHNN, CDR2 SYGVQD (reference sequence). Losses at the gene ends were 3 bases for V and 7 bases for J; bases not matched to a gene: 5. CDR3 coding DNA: TGCGCCAGCAGTGATTGGGGACTAGCGGGAGTTAATGAGCAGTTCTTC. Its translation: CASSDWGLAGVNEQFF.

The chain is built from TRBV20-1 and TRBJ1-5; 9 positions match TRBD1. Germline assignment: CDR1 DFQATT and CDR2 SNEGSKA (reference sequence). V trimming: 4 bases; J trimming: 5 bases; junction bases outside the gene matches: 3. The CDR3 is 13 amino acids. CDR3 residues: CSATQGADQPQHF. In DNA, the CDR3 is TGCAGTGCTACACAGGGGGCGGATCAGCCCCAGCATTTT.

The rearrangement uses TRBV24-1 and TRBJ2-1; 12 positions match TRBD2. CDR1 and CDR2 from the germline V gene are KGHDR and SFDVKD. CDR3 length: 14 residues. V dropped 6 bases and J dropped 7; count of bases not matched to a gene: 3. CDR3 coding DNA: TGTGCCACCAGTTCTAGCGGGGGGGCGAATGAGCAGTTCTTC. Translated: CATSSSGGANEQFF.

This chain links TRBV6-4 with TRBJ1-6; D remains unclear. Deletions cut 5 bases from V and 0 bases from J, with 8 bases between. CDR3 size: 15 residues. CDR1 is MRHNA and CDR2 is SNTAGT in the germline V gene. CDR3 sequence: CASSPLCSYNSPLHF. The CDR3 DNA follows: TGTGCCAGCAGTCCCCTGTGCTCCTATAATTCACCCCTCCACTTT.

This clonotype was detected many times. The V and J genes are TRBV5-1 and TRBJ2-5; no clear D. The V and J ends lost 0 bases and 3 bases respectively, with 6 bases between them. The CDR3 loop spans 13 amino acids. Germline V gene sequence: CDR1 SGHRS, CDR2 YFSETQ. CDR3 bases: TGCGCCAGCAGCTTGGACCCCGAAGAGACCCAGTACTTC. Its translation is CASSLDPEETQYF. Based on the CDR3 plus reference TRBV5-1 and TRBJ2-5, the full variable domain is KAGVTQTPRYLIKTRGQQVTLSCSPISGHRSVSWYQQTPGQGLQFLFEYFSETQRNKGNFPGRFSGRQFSNSRSEMNVSTLELGDSALYLCASSLDPEETQYFGPGTRLLVL.

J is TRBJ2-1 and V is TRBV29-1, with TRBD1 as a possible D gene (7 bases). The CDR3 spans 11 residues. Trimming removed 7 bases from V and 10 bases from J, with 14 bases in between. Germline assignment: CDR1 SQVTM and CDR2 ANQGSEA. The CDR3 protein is CSAYRGGEQFF. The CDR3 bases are TGCAGCGCATACAGGGGAGGCGAGCAGTTCTTC.

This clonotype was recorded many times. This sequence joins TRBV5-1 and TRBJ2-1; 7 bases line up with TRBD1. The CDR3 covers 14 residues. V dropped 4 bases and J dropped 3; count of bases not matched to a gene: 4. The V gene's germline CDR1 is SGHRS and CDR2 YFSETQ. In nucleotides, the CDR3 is TGCGCCAGCAGCCCCGACAGGGTCTACAATGAGCAGTTCTTC. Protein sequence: CASSPDRVYNEQFF.

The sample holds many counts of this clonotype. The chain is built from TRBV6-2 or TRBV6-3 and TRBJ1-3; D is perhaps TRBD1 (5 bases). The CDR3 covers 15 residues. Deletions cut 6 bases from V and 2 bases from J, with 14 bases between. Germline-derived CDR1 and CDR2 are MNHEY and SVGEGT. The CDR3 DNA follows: TGTGCCAGCAGCCGGACCCAGGGAACTGGAAACACCATATATTTT. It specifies CASSRTQGTGNTIYF.

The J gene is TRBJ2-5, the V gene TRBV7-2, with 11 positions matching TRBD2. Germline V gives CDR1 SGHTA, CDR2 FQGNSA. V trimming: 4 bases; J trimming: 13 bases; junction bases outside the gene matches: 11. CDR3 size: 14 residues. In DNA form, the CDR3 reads TGTGCCAGCAGCTCAAAGACTAGCGGGGCCCACAGGTACTTC. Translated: CASSSKTSGAHRYF.

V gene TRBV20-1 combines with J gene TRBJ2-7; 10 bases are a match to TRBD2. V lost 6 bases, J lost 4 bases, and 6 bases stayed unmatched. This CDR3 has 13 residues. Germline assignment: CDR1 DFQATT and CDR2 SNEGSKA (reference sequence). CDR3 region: CSATSGTTYEQYF. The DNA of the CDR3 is TGCAGTGCAACTAGCGGGACTACTTACGAGCAGTACTTC.

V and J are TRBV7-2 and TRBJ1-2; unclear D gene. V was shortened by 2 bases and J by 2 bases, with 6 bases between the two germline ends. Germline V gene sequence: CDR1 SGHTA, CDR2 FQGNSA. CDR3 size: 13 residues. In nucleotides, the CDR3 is TGTGCCAGCAGCTTATTGGACAACTATGGCTACACCTTC. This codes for CASSLLDNYGYTF.

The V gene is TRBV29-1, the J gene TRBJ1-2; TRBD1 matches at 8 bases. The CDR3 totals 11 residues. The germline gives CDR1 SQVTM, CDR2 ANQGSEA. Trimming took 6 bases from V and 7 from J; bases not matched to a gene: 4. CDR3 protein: CSVLQGGGYTF. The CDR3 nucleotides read TGCAGCGTGTTACAGGGGGGTGGCTACACCTTC.

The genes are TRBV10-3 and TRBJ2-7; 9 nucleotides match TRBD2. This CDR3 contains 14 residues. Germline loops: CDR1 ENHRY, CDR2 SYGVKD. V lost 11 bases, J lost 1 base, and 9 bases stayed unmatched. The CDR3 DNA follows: TGTGCCGGTGCGGGAGGGCCTGGGTCCTACGAGCAGTACTTC. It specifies CAGAGGPGSYEQYF.

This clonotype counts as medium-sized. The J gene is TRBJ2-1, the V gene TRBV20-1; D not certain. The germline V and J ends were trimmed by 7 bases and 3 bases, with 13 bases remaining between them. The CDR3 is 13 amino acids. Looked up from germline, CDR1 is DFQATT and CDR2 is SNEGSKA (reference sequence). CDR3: CSVSSPFYNEQFF. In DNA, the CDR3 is TGCAGTGTCAGTTCCCCGTTCTACAATGAGCAGTTCTTC.

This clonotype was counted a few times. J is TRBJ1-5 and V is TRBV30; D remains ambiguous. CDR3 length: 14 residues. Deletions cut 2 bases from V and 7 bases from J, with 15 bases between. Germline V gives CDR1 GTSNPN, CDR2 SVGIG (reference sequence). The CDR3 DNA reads TGTGCCTGGAGTCCCGTAGGGTGGGCGCAGCCCCAGCATTTT. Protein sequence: CAWSPVGWAQPQHF.